The next 23 T cell receptor beta chains were all read from a single sample in a study of blood T cell repertoires in COVID-19 (dated by TCRdb to the early 2020s). Libraries came from the immunoSEQ multiplex PCR assay. Imported from immuneACCESS, the table was reduced by TCRdb to in-frame sequences with V and J called. These copies leave out some clones; in studies compared against another copy, an unresolved V gene accounts for under half, and the cause of the remainder is not known. The table for this sample lists 120,000 to 150,000 clones; 84% of them were counted only once. 1.5% to 2% of the sample comes from the top ten. The sample taken for sequencing was PBMCs or T cells enriched from blood (not recorded which). These receptor sequences come from a young woman who had been exposed to COVID-19.

This clone was observed a few times. The chain joins TRBV19 to TRBJ1-5, with unresolved D. The V and J ends lost 5 bases and 6 bases respectively, with 17 bases between them. Germline V gives CDR1 LNHDA, CDR2 SQIVND (reference sequence). This CDR3 comprises 15 residues. The CDR3 DNA reads TGTGCCAGTAGTCAGGTACAGTCCCGCAGTCAGCCCCAGCATTTT. It yields the protein CASSQVQSRSQPQHF.

The chain joins TRBV3-1 (or the pseudogene TRBV3-2) to TRBJ2-7; D not certain. V was pared by 0 bases and J by 7 bases, with 7 bases between. The CDR3 is 12 amino acids. Germline V lookup: CDR1 LGHDT, CDR2 YNNKEL (reference sequence). The CDR3 is CASSQDVREQYF. The CDR3 region has the DNA TGTGCCAGCAGCCAAGATGTTCGGGAGCAGTACTTC.

The chain is built from TRBV19 and TRBJ1-5; D may be TRBD1 (6 bases). This CDR3 spans 14 amino acids. Trimming cost V 6 bases and J 7 bases, with 16 bases left between them. CDR1 is LNHDA and CDR2 is SQIVND in the germline V gene (reference sequence). CDR3 bases: TGTGCCAGTAGGAGGGAACAGGGAAGGCAGCCCCAGCATTTT. It translates to CASRREQGRQPQHF.

The chain carries TRBV5-1 and TRBJ2-6; 7 nucleotides match TRBD1. J was trimmed by 2 bases and V by 3 bases; bases with no gene match: 2. CDR1 and CDR2 from the germline V gene are SGHRS and YFSETQ. This CDR3 contains 15 residues. The CDR3 DNA reads TGCGCCAGCAGCTCGCAGGGGGCTGGGGCCAACGTCCTGACTTTC. Amino acids: CASSSQGAGANVLTF.

V gene TRBV5-1 combines with J gene TRBJ2-3; 11 bases are a match to TRBD2. This CDR3 has 17 amino acids. Trimming cost V 8 bases and J 2 bases; bases outside gene matches: 13. Germline assignment: CDR1 SGHRS and CDR2 YFSETQ. CDR3 bases: TGCGCCAGTCGATGGGACGGGACTAGCGGTTCCACAGATACGCAGTATTTT. Translated, it gives CASRWDGTSGSTDTQYF.

The chain combines TRBV5-6 with TRBJ1-3, with D uncertain. This CDR3 contains 16 residues. Germline values: CDR1 SGHDT, CDR2 YYEEEE. The germline V and J ends were trimmed by 6 bases and 0 bases, with 16 bases remaining between them. Here the CDR3 reads CASIIPDGDSGNTIYF. The CDR3 bases are TGTGCCAGCATAATCCCCGACGGGGACTCTGGAAACACCATATATTTT.

This clone was counted a single time. The chain couples TRBV28 to TRBJ1-5; 7 positions match TRBD1. Unmatched junction bases numbered 5, after V lost 5 bases and J lost 1 base. Germline CDR1 reads MDHEN; CDR2 reads SYDVKM. The CDR3 spans 15 residues. The CDR3 is CASSPQGVSNQPQHF. DNA of the CDR3: TGTGCCAGCAGTCCGCAGGGGGTAAGCAATCAGCCCCAGCATTTT.

The chain joins TRBV11-2 to TRBJ2-7, with D possibly being TRBD2 (6 bases). Germline-derived CDR1 and CDR2 are SGHAT and FQNNGV. The CDR3 length is 15 residues. Deletions cut 4 bases from V and 2 bases from J, with 15 bases between. CDR3 sequence reads: CASSSLGREAYEQYF. DNA for the CDR3: TGTGCCAGCAGCTCCCTAGGGCGGGAAGCCTACGAGCAGTACTTC.

The genes are TRBV7-9 and TRBJ2-5, with 13 bases lining up with TRBD2. CDR1 is SEHNR, CDR2 FQNEAQ, per germline (reference sequence). The CDR3 contains 19 residues. The V gene end was trimmed by 2 bases and the J gene end by 2 bases; junction bases not matched to a gene: 11. CDR3 nucleotides: TGTGCCAGCAGCTTAAGGGGACTAGCGGGGTTAAACGAACAAGAGACCCAGTACTTC. It encodes CASSLRGLAGLNEQETQYF.

The rearrangement joins TRBV15 to TRBJ2-3, with TRBD1 identical over 9 bases. CDR1 is LNHNV and CDR2 is YYDKDF in the germline V gene (reference sequence). The trim removed 2 bases at V and 6 bases at J, leaving 9 bases unmatched. This CDR3 contains 16 residues. CDR3 coding DNA: TGTGCCACCAGCAGACCGGGACAGGGTTTTGTGGATACGCAGTATTTT. Translating gives CATSRPGQGFVDTQYF.

This rearrangement joins TRBV28 to TRBJ1-2, with 10 nucleotides matching TRBD1. This CDR3 spans 14 amino acids. After removal of 4 bases from V and 8 bases from J, the junction contained 7 bases not matched to a gene. Looked up from germline, CDR1 is MDHEN and CDR2 is SYDVKM. This chain's CDR3 is CASSSLDRGGGYTF. The CDR3 DNA reads TGTGCCAGCAGTTCCTTGGACAGGGGGGGCGGCTACACCTTC.

The J gene is TRBJ1-5, the V gene TRBV28; 9 bases line up with TRBD1. CDR3 length: 18 amino acids. V shed 3 bases, J shed 2 bases, and the junction held 11 bases outside the gene matches. Per the germline V gene, CDR1 is MDHEN and CDR2 is SYDVKM. The CDR3: CASSFWDRALSGNQPQHF. CDR3 in DNA: TGTGCCAGCAGTTTTTGGGACAGGGCTCTATCCGGCAATCAGCCCCAGCATTTT. The whole variable domain, filled in from reference TRBV28 and TRBJ1-5, reads DVKVTQSSRYLVKRTGEKVFLECVQDMDHENMFWYRQDPGLGLRLIYFSYDVKMKEKGDIPEGYSVSREKKERFSLILESASTNQTSMYLCASSFWDRALSGNQPQHFGDGTRLSIL.

The rearrangement joins TRBV5-1 to TRBJ1-3; weak D call: TRBD1 (6 bases). The CDR3 sequence is 16 residues long. Germline lookup yields CDR1 SGHRS and CDR2 YFSETQ. V lost 3 bases and J 4 bases, leaving 17 bases between the germline ends. Here the CDR3 reads CASSYSVAGGGNTIYF. The CDR3 region has the DNA TGCGCCAGCAGCTACAGCGTCGCGGGGGGCGGAAACACCATATATTTT. Filled out from reference TRBV5-1 and TRBJ1-3, the complete variable domain reads KAGVTQTPRYLIKTRGQQVTLSCSPISGHRSVSWYQQTPGQGLQFLFEYFSETQRNKGNFPGRFSGRQFSNSRSEMNVSTLELGDSALYLCASSYSVAGGGNTIYFGEGSWLTVV.

The chain recombines TRBV30 with TRBJ1-2; 7 bases align to TRBD1. The trim removed 2 bases at V and 4 bases at J, leaving 4 bases unmatched. Germline V gene data show CDR1 as GTSNPN and CDR2 as SVGIG (reference sequence). The CDR3 extends over 13 amino acids. The CDR3 coding sequence is TGTGCCTGGAGTCGACAGGGTGGCTATGGCTACACCTTC. Residues: CAWSRQGGYGYTF.

This chain links TRBV2 with TRBJ2-7; D is possibly TRBD2 (5 bases). Trimming took off 1 base at V and 3 bases at J, with 7 bases between the two ends. The germline CDR1 and CDR2 sequences are SNHLY and FYNNEI. This CDR3 has 13 residues. CDR3 nucleotides: TGTGCCAGCAGTGAAGGGGAGTTCTACGAGCAGTACTTC. It codes for CASSEGEFYEQYF.

The chain uses TRBV7-9 and TRBJ1-3; a weak D match, TRBD1 (6 bases). Germline CDR1 SEHNR, CDR2 FQNEAQ (reference sequence). The CDR3 covers 14 residues. Trimming cost V 5 bases and J 2 bases, with 10 bases left between them. The CDR3 loop is CASSPRQAGNTIYF. The CDR3, as DNA: TGTGCCAGCAGCCCTCGACAGGCTGGAAACACCATATATTTT. The full variable domain, in which reference TRBV7-9 and TRBJ1-3 provide the parts outside the CDR3, is DTGVSQNPRHKITKRGQNVTFRCDPISEHNRLYWYRQTLGQGPEFLTYFQNEAQLEKSRLLSDRFSAERPKGSFSTLEIQRTEQGDSAMYLCASSPRQAGNTIYFGEGSWLTVV.

The J gene is TRBJ2-5, the V gene TRBV5-4; D may be TRBD2 (5 bases). The CDR3 is 15 residues long. Germline CDR1 SGHNT, CDR2 YYREEE (reference sequence). V was pared by 2 bases and J by 3 bases, with 14 bases between. CDR3 nucleotide sequence: TGTGCCAGCAGCTTCTCCATCTCCGGGGAAGAGACCCAGTACTTC. This sequence encodes CASSFSISGEETQYF.

The chain employs TRBV28 and TRBJ2-5, with 7 bases that match TRBD1. Germline CDR1 reads MDHEN; CDR2 reads SYDVKM. The ends lost 5 bases at V and 2 bases at J; junction bases unmatched: 5. The length of the CDR3 is 14 residues. CDR3 sequence (DNA): TGTGCCAGCAGTCGCGGACAGGTGCAAGAGACCCAGTACTTC. Protein sequence: CASSRGQVQETQYF.

This clone showed up just once. The chain carries TRBV27 and TRBJ2-3; possibly TRBD1 or TRBD2 for D (5 bases each). Germline-derived CDR1 and CDR2 are MNHEY and SMNVEV (reference sequence). Trimming left V 10 bases short and J 2 bases short, with 10 bases between. This CDR3 contains 12 residues. CDR3 region: CATRGVTDTQYF. The CDR3 bases are TGTGCCACCAGAGGGGTCACAGATACGCAGTATTTT.

This clone was seen a few times. The V gene is TRBV19, the J gene TRBJ1-4; D not resolved. V lost 6 bases, J lost 8 bases, and 4 bases lay in between. CDR3 length: 10 residues. Germline values: CDR1 LNHDA, CDR2 SQIVND (reference sequence). The CDR3 sequence is CASRGEKLFF. CDR3 DNA: TGTGCCAGTAGGGGCGAAAAACTGTTTTTT.

The chain recombines TRBV6-2 or TRBV6-3 with TRBJ2-1; TRBD2 agrees at 7 bases. The germline CDR1 and CDR2 sequences are MNHEY and SVGEGT. This CDR3 has 15 residues. Trimming took 2 bases from V and 9 from J; bases not matched to a gene: 10. The CDR3 DNA reads TGTGCCAGCAGTTACAGACTAGCTGGCCCGGTTGAGCAGTTCTTC. It translates to CASSYRLAGPVEQFF.

This chain links TRBV3-1 (or the pseudogene TRBV3-2) with TRBJ1-2, with 7 bases lining up with TRBD1. Trimming took 4 bases from V and 6 from J; bases not matched to a gene: 8. Germline V gives CDR1 LGHDT, CDR2 YNNKEL (reference sequence). This CDR3 has 14 residues. DNA of the CDR3: TGTGCCAGCAGCCCTCAGGGGGACATAAATGGCTACACCTTC. Translated: CASSPQGDINGYTF.

The chain employs TRBV27 and TRBJ1-2; 9 positions agree with TRBD1. V lost 5 bases and J lost 4; bases outside the gene matches: 8. CDR3 length: 15 amino acids. Per the germline V gene, CDR1 is MNHEY and CDR2 is SMNVEV (reference sequence). DNA of the CDR3: TGTGCCAGCAGTGACCCGGGACAGGGTGTCTATGGCTACACCTTC. This encodes CASSDPGQGVYGYTF.